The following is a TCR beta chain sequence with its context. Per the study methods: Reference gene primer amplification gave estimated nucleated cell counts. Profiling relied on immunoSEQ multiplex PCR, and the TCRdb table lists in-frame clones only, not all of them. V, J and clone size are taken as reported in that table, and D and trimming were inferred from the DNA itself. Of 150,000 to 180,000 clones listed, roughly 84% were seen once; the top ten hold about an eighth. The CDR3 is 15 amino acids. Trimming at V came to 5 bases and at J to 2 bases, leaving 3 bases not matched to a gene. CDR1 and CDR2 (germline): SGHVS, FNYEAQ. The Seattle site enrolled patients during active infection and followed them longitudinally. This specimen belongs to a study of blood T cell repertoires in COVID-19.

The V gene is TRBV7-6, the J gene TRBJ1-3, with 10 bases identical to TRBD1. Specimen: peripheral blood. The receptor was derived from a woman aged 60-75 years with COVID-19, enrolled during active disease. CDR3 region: CASSRDRGAGNTIYF. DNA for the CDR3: TGTGCCAGCAGCCGGGACAGGGGTGCTGGAAACACCATATATTTT. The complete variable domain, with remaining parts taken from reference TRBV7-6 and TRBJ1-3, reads GAGVSQSPRYKVTKRGQDVALRCDPISGHVSLYWYRQALGQGPEFLTYFNYEAQQDKSGLPNDRFSAERPEGSISTLTIQRTEQRDSAMYRCASSRDRGAGNTIYFGEGSWLTVV.